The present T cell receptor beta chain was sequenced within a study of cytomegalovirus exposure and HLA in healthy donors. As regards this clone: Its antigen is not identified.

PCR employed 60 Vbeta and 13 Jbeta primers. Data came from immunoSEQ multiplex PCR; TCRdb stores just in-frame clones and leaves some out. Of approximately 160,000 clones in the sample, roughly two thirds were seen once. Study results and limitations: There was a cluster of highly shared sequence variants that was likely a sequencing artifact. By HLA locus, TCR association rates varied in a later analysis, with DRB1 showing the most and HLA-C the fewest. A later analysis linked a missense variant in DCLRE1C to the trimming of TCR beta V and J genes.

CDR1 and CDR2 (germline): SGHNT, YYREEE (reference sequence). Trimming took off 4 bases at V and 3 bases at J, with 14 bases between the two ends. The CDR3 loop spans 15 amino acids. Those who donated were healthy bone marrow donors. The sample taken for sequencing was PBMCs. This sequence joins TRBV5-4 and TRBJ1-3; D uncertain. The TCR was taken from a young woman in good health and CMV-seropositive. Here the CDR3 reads CASSEGAGGGNTIYF. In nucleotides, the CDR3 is TGTGCCAGCAGCGAGGGTGCCGGAGGTGGAAACACCATATATTTT.